One TCR beta chain is described in this entry. The CDR3 totals 15 residues. CDR1 is SGHTA, CDR2 FQGNSA, per germline. V lost 7 bases to trimming and J lost 6 bases; unmatched junction nucleotides: 10. The data derive from a study of blood T cell repertoires in COVID-19. Looking at the study overall: PBMCs, B-cell-depleted T cells, or T cells provided the cDNA or gDNA that made up the material.

Per the authors' pipeline: Counts of nucleated cells, estimated from reference gene primer amplification, were obtained. Produced via immunoSEQ multiplex PCR; TCRdb's table is partial and in-frame only. V and J calls plus clone size are reproduced from that table; the DNA served to infer D and trimming. Among 150,000 to 200,000 clones listed, roughly 80% were seen once. Sequenced sample: peripheral blood. This sequence joins TRBV7-2 and TRBJ2-2, with 8 bases matching TRBD2. This clonotype was obtained from a woman aged 40 to 50 with COVID-19, enrolled during active disease. For the CDR3, the DNA is TGTGCCAGCACCCTAGAGGTCGGGGGGGCCGGGGAGCTGTTTTTT. Its translation is CASTLEVGGAGELFF.